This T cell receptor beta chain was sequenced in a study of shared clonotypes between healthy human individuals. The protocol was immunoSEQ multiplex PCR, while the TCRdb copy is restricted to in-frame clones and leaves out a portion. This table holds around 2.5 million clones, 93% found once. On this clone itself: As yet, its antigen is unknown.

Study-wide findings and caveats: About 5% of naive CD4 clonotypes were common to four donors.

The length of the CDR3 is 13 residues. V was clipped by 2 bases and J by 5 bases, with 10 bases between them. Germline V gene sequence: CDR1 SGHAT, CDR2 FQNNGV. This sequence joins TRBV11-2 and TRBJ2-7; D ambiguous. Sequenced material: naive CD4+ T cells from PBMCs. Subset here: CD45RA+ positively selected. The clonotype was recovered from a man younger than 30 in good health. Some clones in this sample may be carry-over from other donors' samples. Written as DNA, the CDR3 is TGTGCCAGCAGCTTATGGCTAGATAACGAGCAGTACTTC. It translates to CASSLWLDNEQYF. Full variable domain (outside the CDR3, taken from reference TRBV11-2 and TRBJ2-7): EAGVAQSPRYKIIEKRQSVAFWCNPISGHATLYWYQQILGQGPKLLIQFQNNGVVDDSQLPKDRFSAERLKGVDSTLKIQPAKLEDSAVYLCASSLWLDNEQYFGPGTRLTVT.